In this sample, the clone carrying this T cell receptor (beta chain) turned up a few times. The CDR3 is made up of 13 amino acids. Germline V gene data show CDR1 as LNHDA and CDR2 as SQIVND (reference sequence). V gave up 2 bases and J gave up 7 bases, with 11 bases separating them. These data are taken from a study of T cell repertoires in cytomegalovirus infection. Each CDR3 protein is one row after TCRdb ran MiXCR on the reads. The data contain about 440,000 distinct CDR3 sequences, 31% of them singletons. The sample taken for sequencing was PBMCs. The rearrangement links TRBV19 to TRBJ1-2, with D maybe TRBD1 (5 bases). The receptor comes from a human donor in good health (CMV status not recorded). Some clones in this sample may be carry-over from other donors' samples. The CDR3 coding sequence is TGTGCCAGTAGTATAAACAGGCATGGTGGCTACACCTTC. Residues: CASSINRHGGYTF.